This paragraph covers one T cell receptor (beta chain) sequence. These data are taken from a study of blood T cell repertoires in COVID-19. The overall study: COVID-19 samples, acute and convalescent, were from the United States, Italy and Spain. Nucleic acid was either cDNA or gDNA, and it came from T cells, B-cell-depleted T cells, or PBMCs.

Libraries were prepared by immunoSEQ multiplex PCR; TCRdb keeps only in-frame clonotypes and omits some of them. The sample consists of about 170,000 clones, around 82% of them appearing once. Across 20 to 25 US areas, participants ranged in age from about 18 to 100 years. Clinical history as reported by participants underpinned cohort assignment. This receptor was taken from a woman in her forties or fifties in a cohort exposed to, infected with or recovered from COVID-19 (not recorded which). The specimen sequenced was PBMCs or T cells enriched from blood (not recorded which).

The CDR3 DNA reads TGCGCCAGCAGCTTGGCTCCATTGGGGGCAGGGAATGAGCAGTTCTTC. Translation: CASSLAPLGAGNEQFF. V gene TRBV5-1 combines with J gene TRBJ2-1, with D maybe TRBD1 (6 bases). V was trimmed by 0 bases and J by 7 bases, leaving 17 bases between them. Germline V CDR1 and CDR2: SGHRS, YFSETQ. This CDR3 is 16 amino acids long.